This TCR beta chain was sequenced for a study of CD8 T cells in Susac syndrome. The length of the CDR3 is 16 residues. V lost 1 base and J 3 bases, leaving 15 bases between the germline ends. Germline V CDR1 and CDR2: MGHRA, YSYEKL. An input of roughly 0.45 to 1 ug of RNA was subjected to reverse transcription using random hexamers. From the immunoSEQ multiplex PCR reads, TCRdb called clonotypes with MiXCR, one entry per CDR3 protein. The sample lists some 240,000 distinct CDR3 sequences, less than 96% occurring once. Sequencing was performed on CD4+ T cells from PBMCs. This chain uses TRBV4-1 with TRBJ1-1; D is unclear. The sequence derives from a human donor with Susac syndrome. CDR3 in amino acids: CASSQAPPPGHTEAFF. The CDR3 nucleotides are TGCGCCAGCAGCCAAGCACCCCCGCCGGGTCACACTGAAGCTTTCTTT.